A single sample gave rise to the 20 T cell receptor beta chains below, sequenced in a study of blood T cell repertoires in COVID-19. TCRdb's copy holds only in-frame clones and misses some; the assay was immunoSEQ multiplex PCR. The table lists under 95,000 clones, approximately 90% of them singletons. The sample taken for sequencing was peripheral blood. The receptors stem from a man aged 55 to 69 with acute or convalescent COVID-19.

This clone was picked up one time. The gene calls are TRBV21-1 and TRBJ1-2; TRBD1, the table's D call, was not compared with the DNA. TRBV21-1 is a listed pseudogene. This CDR3 comprises 15 residues. The CDR3 coding sequence is TGTGCCAGCAGCAAAGGGCAGGCGAAGCCCTATGGCTACACCTTC. This encodes CASSKGQAKPYGYTF.

V is TRBV11-2 and J is TRBJ2-7; D possibly corresponds to TRBD1 (5 bases). From germline, CDR1 is SGHAT and CDR2 FQNNGV. V was cut by 0 bases and J by 0 bases, with 9 bases left in between. CDR3 size: 15 residues. The CDR3 DNA reads TGTGCCAGCAGCTTAGATCTCCAGGGCTCCTACGAGCAGTACTTC. Protein sequence: CASSLDLQGSYEQYF.

This chain uses TRBV25-1 with TRBJ1-6, with a tentative D call TRBD1 (6 bases). Looked up from germline, CDR1 is MGHDK and CDR2 is SYGVNS. The CDR3 covers 14 residues. V was shortened by 2 bases and J by 12 bases, with 14 bases between the two germline ends. The CDR3 region has the DNA TGTGCCAGCAGTGAAACCAGGGGCTGGGAACCCCTCCACTTT. Its protein product is CASSETRGWEPLHF.

The chain uses TRBV18 and TRBJ2-7, with 10 bases identical to TRBD1. V was pared by 5 bases and J by 3 bases, with 7 bases of the junction left unmatched. The germline V gene encodes CDR1 KGHSH and CDR2 LQKENI. The CDR3 loop spans 15 amino acids. CDR3 sequence reads: CASSFTGQGSYEQYF. In DNA form, the CDR3 reads TGTGCCAGCTCATTTACGGGACAGGGGAGCTACGAGCAGTACTTC.

Only one count was recorded for this clone. The junction departs from the called germline gene at one end, perhaps through a read error. V usage is TRBV7-8 and J usage is TRBJ1-4, with D unresolved. CDR1 SGHVS and CDR2 FQNEAQ come from the germline V gene. CDR3 length: 13 residues. CDR3 residues: CASSSRTNEKLFF. The CDR3 nucleotides are TGTGCCAGTAGCTCCCGTACAAATGAAAAACTGTTTTTT. Supplemented by reference TRBV7-8 and TRBJ1-4, the full variable domain reads GAGVSQSPRYKVAKRGQDVALRCDPISGHVSLFWYQQALGQGPEFLTYFQNEAQLDKSGLPSDRFFAERPEGSVSTLKIQRTQQEDSAVYLCASSSRTNEKLFFGSGTQLSVL.

The chain uses TRBV6-2 or TRBV6-3 and TRBJ1-1, with TRBD1 matching over 8 bases. V lost 5 bases to trimming and J lost 2 bases; unmatched junction nucleotides: 13. This CDR3 is 17 amino acids long. In germline, CDR1 is MNHEY, CDR2 SVGEGT. The CDR3 region has the DNA TGTGCCAGCAGTCCACATTACGGGACAGGATATAACACTGAAGCTTTCTTT. This sequence encodes CASSPHYGTGYNTEAFF.

This chain uses TRBV2 with TRBJ2-7, with D possibly being TRBD2 (6 bases). V dropped 2 bases and J dropped 2 bases, with 7 bases sitting between them. Per germline, CDR1 SNHLY and CDR2 FYNNEI. This CDR3 contains 13 residues. The CDR3 DNA reads as TGTGCCAGCAGTGAACTAGCGCCCTACGAGCAGTACTTC. Amino acid sequence: CASSELAPYEQYF.

The V gene is TRBV29-1, the J gene TRBJ1-1; 8 nucleotides agree with TRBD1. The CDR3 runs to 14 residues. CDR1 and CDR2 (germline): SQVTM, ANQGSEA. Trimming at V came to 0 bases and at J to 5 bases, leaving 5 bases not matched to a gene. The DNA of the CDR3 is TGCAGCGTTGAAGATGACAGGGGAGGGACTGAAGCTTTCTTT. It specifies CSVEDDRGGTEAFF.

The CDR3 is CASSLSGYNEQFF. The CDR3 DNA follows: TGTGCCAGCAGTTTGTCAGGGTACAATGAGCAGTTCTTC. The chain uses TRBV12-3 or TRBV12-4 and TRBJ2-1, with D tentatively TRBD1 (5 bases). Trimming took 3 bases from V and 4 from J, leaving 7 bases between them. This CDR3 is 13 amino acids long.

This chain joins TRBV19 and TRBJ1-1; 7 positions agree with TRBD1. The CDR3 totals 14 residues. J was trimmed by 4 bases and V by 1 base; bases with no gene match: 3. Germline CDR1 and CDR2: LNHDA and SQIVND (reference sequence). The CDR3 region is CASSIGQGRTEAFF. CDR3 DNA sequence: TGTGCCAGTAGTATAGGACAGGGTCGCACTGAAGCTTTCTTT. The whole variable domain, filled in from reference TRBV19 and TRBJ1-1, reads DGGITQSPKYLFRKEGQNVTLSCEQNLNHDAMYWYRQDPGQGLRLIYYSQIVNDFQKGDIAEGYSVSREKKESFPLTVTSAQKNPTAFYLCASSIGQGRTEAFFGQGTRLTVV.

This chain uses TRBV7-9 with TRBJ1-1, with D possibly TRBD1 on 6 matching bases. Looked up from germline, CDR1 is SEHNR and CDR2 is FQNEAQ (reference sequence). The CDR3 is made up of 12 amino acids. V was pared by 2 bases and J by 8 bases, with 9 bases between. The CDR3 DNA follows: TGTGCCAGCAGCTTATCCGGGACAGAAGCTTTCTTT. This translates into CASSLSGTEAFF.

This clone was seen more than once but under ten times. The chain recombines TRBV5-1 with TRBJ1-1; possible D gene TRBD1, 5 bases. The CDR3 runs 14 residues. Germline CDR1 is SGHRS and CDR2 is YFSETQ. Trimming pared 5 bases from V and 3 bases from J, leaving 14 bases between. The CDR3 here is CASRSGGGDTEAFF. The CDR3 nucleotides are TGCGCCAGCAGGAGCGGCGGGGGAGACACTGAAGCTTTCTTT.

V is TRBV9 and J is TRBJ2-3; 7 positions match TRBD1. The CDR3 has 15 residues. Looked up from germline, CDR1 is SGDLS and CDR2 is YYNGEE. J gave up 3 bases and V 3 bases, and 7 bases lay outside the gene matches. CDR3: CASSGSDRRTDTQYF. The CDR3 DNA follows: TGTGCCAGCAGCGGATCGGACAGGAGAACAGATACGCAGTATTTT.

The count of this clone is one. The chain recombines TRBV6-2 or TRBV6-3 with TRBJ1-6; tentative D call: TRBD1 (5 bases). Germline V gene data show CDR1 as MNHEY and CDR2 as SVGEGT. The CDR3 is 17 residues long. Trimming took off 6 bases at V and 1 base at J, with 16 bases between the two ends. CDR3 in DNA: TGTGCCAGCAGCCGTACCAGGGAGGCGTCCTATAATTCACCCCTCCACTTT. It specifies CASSRTREASYNSPLHF.

The V call is TRBV29-1, the J call TRBJ1-2; perhaps TRBD1 as D (5 bases). The CDR3 is 12 amino acids. V was shortened by 2 bases and J by 2 bases, with 6 bases between the two germline ends. Germline lookup yields CDR1 SQVTM and CDR2 ANQGSEA. CDR3 nucleotides: TGCAGCGTTGAACGACAGAACTATGGCTACACCTTC. Translated, it gives CSVERQNYGYTF.

The chain links TRBV7-2 to TRBJ2-7; 8 bases are a match to TRBD1. Trimming cost V 6 bases and J 0 bases; bases outside gene matches: 4. Germline CDR1 SGHTA, CDR2 FQGNSA. The CDR3 extends over 14 amino acids. CDR3 in amino acids: CASSPDRGSYEQYF. The CDR3 DNA sequence: TGTGCCAGCAGTCCAGACAGGGGCTCCTACGAGCAGTACTTC.

The chain is built from TRBV15 and TRBJ1-1; D ambiguous. The CDR3 covers 14 residues. V lost 3 bases and J lost 5, with 13 bases in between. Germline assignment: CDR1 LNHNV and CDR2 YYDKDF (reference sequence). The CDR3 spells CATSRRQAETEAFF. As DNA, the CDR3 is TGTGCCACCAGCAGGCGGCAAGCTGAGACTGAAGCTTTCTTT.

This chain links TRBV24-1 with TRBJ1-2; D is undetermined. CDR1 KGHDR and CDR2 SFDVKD come from the germline V gene. The CDR3 has 12 residues. V lost 4 bases and J lost 2, with 4 bases in between. This chain's CDR3 is CATSEENYGYTF. The CDR3 nucleotides read TGTGCCACCAGTGAGGAGAACTATGGCTACACCTTC.

The chain couples TRBV7-2 to TRBJ2-5; D gene unclear. With 5 bases removed from V and 2 bases from J, the gap between germline ends came to 9 bases. The CDR3 is 13 residues long. Germline lookup yields CDR1 SGHTA and CDR2 FQGNSA. CDR3 in amino acids: CASSRGPQETQYF. The CDR3 DNA reads as TGTGCCAGCAGCCGAGGCCCACAAGAGACCCAGTACTTC. The entire variable domain, with the rest obtained from reference TRBV7-2 and TRBJ2-5, is as follows: GAGVSQSPSNKVTEKGKDVELRCDPISGHTALYWYRQSLGQGLEFLIYFQGNSAPDKSGLPSDRFSAERTGGSVSTLTIQRTQQEDSAVYLCASSRGPQETQYFGPGTRLLVL.

CDR3 residues: CASSVLAGGLTPDTQYF. As DNA, the CDR3 is TGTGCCAGCAGCGTACTAGCGGGGGGGCTTACTCCAGATACGCAGTATTTT. The chain joins TRBV9 to TRBJ2-3, with 12 bases identical to TRBD2. Germline V CDR1 and CDR2: SGDLS, YYNGEE. The CDR3 is 17 amino acids. J was trimmed by 4 bases and V by 1 base; bases with no gene match: 7.